The clone carrying this T cell receptor (beta chain) has just a few counts. What it recognizes is unknown. The V gene end was trimmed by 6 bases and the J gene end by 2 bases; junction bases not matched to a gene: 8. CDR3 size: 15 residues. The germline gives CDR1 MNHNS, CDR2 SASEGT. Via MiXCR, TCRdb re-called the reads, giving one row per CDR3 protein. Of 270,000 or so distinct CDR3 sequences in the sample, approximately 15% were seen once. This sample was included in a study of T cell repertoires in cytomegalovirus infection. Study information: TCR beta signatures that were public indicated CMV infection and matching HLA type.

Findings and caveats of the study: Predominance within the ex vivo response was attributable to HLA-C-restricted CMV-specific TCR beta clonotypes.

Source material: CD8+ T cells from PBMCs. The clonotype comes from a human donor in good health (CMV status not recorded). Some clones in this sample may be carry-over from other donors' samples. This sequence joins TRBV6-1 and TRBJ2-7; 9 nucleotides line up with TRBD1. The CDR3 coding sequence is TGTGCCAGCAGAGCCGGGACAGGGCCAGCCTACGAGCAGTACTTC. It translates to CASRAGTGPAYEQYF.